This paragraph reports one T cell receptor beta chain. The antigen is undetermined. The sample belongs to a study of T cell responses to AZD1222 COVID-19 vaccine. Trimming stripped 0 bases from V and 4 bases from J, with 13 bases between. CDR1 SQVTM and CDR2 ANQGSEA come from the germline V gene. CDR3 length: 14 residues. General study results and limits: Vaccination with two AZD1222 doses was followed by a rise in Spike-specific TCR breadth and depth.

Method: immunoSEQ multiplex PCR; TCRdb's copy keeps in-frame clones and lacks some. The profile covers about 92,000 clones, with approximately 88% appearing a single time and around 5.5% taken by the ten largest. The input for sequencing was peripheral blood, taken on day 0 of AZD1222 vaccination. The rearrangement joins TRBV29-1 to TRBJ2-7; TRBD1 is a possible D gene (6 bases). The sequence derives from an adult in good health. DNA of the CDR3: TGCAGCGTTGAAGATTCGGGGACAAATTACGAGCAGTACTTC. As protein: CSVEDSGTNYEQYF.